The T cell receptor beta chain under discussion was sequenced for a study of blood T cell repertoires in COVID-19. Study summary: Material from acute and convalescent COVID-19 was sourced from the United States, Italy and Spain. In each case, the material was cDNA or gDNA derived from T cells, B-cell-depleted T cells, or PBMCs.

Germline V lookup: CDR1 LNHDA, CDR2 SQIVND (reference sequence). Germline trimming cut 5 bases from V and 0 bases from J; bases unmatched to any gene: 2. The CDR3 runs 14 residues. As handled by the study authors: Amplifying reference gene primers gave estimates of nucleated cell counts. Data came from immunoSEQ multiplex PCR; TCRdb stores just in-frame clones and leaves some out. For V, J and clone size, that table is used; D and trimming come from the DNA. The sample holds a few hundred thousand clones; roughly 87% are singletons and the top ten take about 8.9%. Participants were aged about 18 to 100 years from 20 to 30 US areas.

The chain carries TRBV19 and TRBJ1-2; 8 positions match TRBD1. The receptor's source is a woman between 18 and 30 years old who had recovered from COVID-19. The sequencing input was PBMCs or T cells enriched from blood (not recorded which). The CDR3 sequence is CASSEGQANYGYTF. The DNA of the CDR3 is TGTGCCAGTAGTGAGGGACAGGCTAACTATGGCTACACCTTC. Full variable domain (missing parts from reference TRBV19 and TRBJ1-2): DGGITQSPKYLFRKEGQNVTLSCEQNLNHDAMYWYRQDPGQGLRLIYYSQIVNDFQKGDIAEGYSVSREKKESFPLTVTSAQKNPTAFYLCASSEGQANYGYTFGSGTRLTVV.